The 5 T cell receptor beta chains listed next were all sequenced from one sample in a study of blood T cell repertoires in COVID-19. Assay: immunoSEQ multiplex PCR; the TCRdb copy retains only in-frame clones and omits some. The repertoire holds 73,000 or so clones, with about 86% as singletons. Sequencing was carried out using peripheral blood. Every receptor here comes from a man between 45 and 60 years old with active COVID-19.

The chain uses TRBV12-3 or TRBV12-4 and TRBJ1-1, with TRBD1 as a possible D gene (6 bases). V was clipped by 8 bases and J by 5 bases, with 9 bases between them. The CDR3 runs to 11 residues. The CDR3 DNA is TGTGCCAGCGGGAGGGGGACTGAAGCTTTCTTT. It encodes CASGRGTEAFF.

The rearrangement links TRBV5-5 to TRBJ2-2, with no clear D. This CDR3 contains 15 residues. Germline assignment: CDR1 SGHKS and CDR2 YYEKEE (reference sequence). V was clipped by 0 bases and J by 4 bases, with 10 bases between them. CDR3 sequence: CASSLGWAITGELFF. The CDR3 DNA follows: TGTGCCAGCAGCTTGGGGTGGGCCATCACCGGGGAGCTGTTTTTT. The whole variable domain, remainder taken from reference TRBV5-5 and TRBJ2-2, is DAGVTQSPTHLIKTRGQQVTLRCSPISGHKSVSWYQQVLGQGPQFIFQYYEKEERGRGNFPDRFSARQFPNYSSELNVNALLLGDSALYLCASSLGWAITGELFFGEGSRLTVL.

The chain joins TRBV5-1 to TRBJ1-6, with D tentatively TRBD1 (6 bases). This CDR3 is 16 amino acids long. The V and J ends lost 1 base and 5 bases respectively, with 13 bases between them. Germline V gene lookup returns CDR1 SGHRS and CDR2 YFSETQ. CDR3 DNA: TGCGCCAGCAGCTTGAGGGGGACCACCCATAATTCACCCCTCCACTTT. It yields the protein CASSLRGTTHNSPLHF.

Here the CDR3 DNA reads TGTGCCAGCAGTCCCCGACAGGGGTCATCTAATTCACCCCTCCACTTT. This encodes CASSPRQGSSNSPLHF. V gene TRBV27 combines with J gene TRBJ1-6; 8 bases agree with TRBD1. V was clipped by 5 bases and J by 6 bases; unmatched bases: 9. The germline gives CDR1 MNHEY, CDR2 SMNVEV (reference sequence). The CDR3 sequence is 16 residues long.

The V gene is TRBV11-3, the J gene TRBJ1-1; D is possibly TRBD1 (5 bases). The CDR3 runs 14 residues. Germline CDR1 is SGHNT and CDR2 is YENEEA. V was trimmed by 1 base and J by 3 bases, leaving 9 bases between them. CDR3 residues: CASSLGGEDTEAFF. The CDR3 bases are TGTGCCAGCAGCTTAGGGGGGGAGGACACTGAAGCTTTCTTT.